These 22 T cell receptor beta chains originate from one sample sequenced in a study of blood T cell repertoires in COVID-19. Using immunoSEQ multiplex PCR, the repertoire was profiled, and TCRdb retains in-frame clones only, with some absent. The sample has about 250,000 clones, over 70% seen once. Sample: peripheral blood. The receptors originated from a woman aged 80 or over with acute or convalescent COVID-19.

This clone appeared a single time. J is TRBJ2-1 and V is TRBV19; TRBD1 might be the D (6 bases). The CDR3 length is 13 residues. Germline V CDR1 and CDR2: LNHDA, SQIVND (reference sequence). Trimming shortened V by 0 bases and J by 13 bases, and 13 bases separated the two germline ends. CDR3 sequence: CASSIEGSGGQFF. In DNA form, the CDR3 reads TGTGCCAGTAGTATAGAAGGCAGTGGGGGCCAGTTCTTC. The whole variable domain, filled in from reference TRBV19 and TRBJ2-1, reads DGGITQSPKYLFRKEGQNVTLSCEQNLNHDAMYWYRQDPGQGLRLIYYSQIVNDFQKGDIAEGYSVSREKKESFPLTVTSAQKNPTAFYLCASSIEGSGGQFFGPGTRLTVL.

In this sample, this clone turned up once. V and J are TRBV9 and TRBJ1-3; perhaps TRBD1 as D (5 bases). The CDR3 runs 16 residues. V was cut by 0 bases and J by 3 bases, with 13 bases left in between. Germline CDR1 and CDR2: SGDLS and YYNGEE. The CDR3 coding sequence is TGTGCCAGCAGCGTAGGGCCAGACAGCCTTGGAAACACCATATATTTT. The encoded protein is CASSVGPDSLGNTIYF.

The CDR3 bases are TGCGCCAGCGCTGGAGGGGTGCAGGCTGCCCGGAATTCACCCCTCCACTTT. Its protein product is CASAGGVQAARNSPLHF. V is TRBV5-1 and J is TRBJ1-6, with D maybe TRBD1 (5 bases). The CDR3 length is 17 residues. The V and J ends lost 7 bases and 7 bases respectively, with 24 bases between them. Germline CDR1 SGHRS, CDR2 YFSETQ.

The chain recombines TRBV5-8 with TRBJ2-1, with TRBD2 matching 11 bases. V was clipped by 4 bases and J by 2 bases; unmatched bases: 11. CDR1 is SGHTS and CDR2 is YDEGEE in the germline V gene. This CDR3 spans 18 amino acids. The chain's CDR3 is CASSPGLAGSPTYNEQFF. CDR3 in DNA: TGTGCCAGCAGCCCCGGACTAGCGGGTTCCCCCACCTACAATGAGCAGTTCTTC.

This rearrangement joins TRBV15 to TRBJ2-7; 8 positions agree with TRBD1. CDR3 length equals 15 residues. V lost 5 bases to trimming and J lost 0 bases; unmatched junction nucleotides: 6. Germline V gene sequence: CDR1 LNHNV, CDR2 YYDKDF (reference sequence). CDR3 sequence (DNA): TGTGCCACCAGCTCTCGGACAGGGCACTCCTACGAGCAGTACTTC. Amino acid sequence: CATSSRTGHSYEQYF.

For the CDR3, the DNA is TGTGCTAGTGGATTATTACCCGGTCAGCCCCAGCATTTT. This gives the protein CASGLLPGQPQHF. The chain combines TRBV12-5 with TRBJ1-5; D is undetermined. This CDR3 has 13 amino acids. Trimming stripped 6 bases from V and 6 bases from J, with 12 bases between. CDR1 is LGHNT and CDR2 is FRNRAP in the germline V gene.

This clone was recorded once. This specimen includes other DNA sequences encoding the same CDR3. The rearrangement links TRBV5-4 to TRBJ1-2; D is perhaps TRBD1 (5 bases). The germline CDR1 and CDR2 sequences are SGHNT and YYREEE (reference sequence). The length of the CDR3 is 13 residues. V gave up 1 base and J gave up 1 base, with 5 bases separating them. CDR3 sequence (DNA): TGTGCCAGCAGCTTGCAGGGTAACTATGGCTACACCTTC. Its protein is CASSLQGNYGYTF.

This clone was recorded once. This chain links TRBV30 with TRBJ1-2; 8 nucleotides line up with TRBD1. V lost 3 bases to trimming and J lost 3 bases; unmatched junction nucleotides: 9. Germline V lookup: CDR1 GTSNPN, CDR2 SVGIG (reference sequence). The CDR3 is 15 amino acids. CDR3 residues: CAWRDTGGGHYGYTF. As DNA, the CDR3 is TGTGCCTGGAGGGATACAGGGGGAGGGCACTATGGCTACACCTTC. The full variable domain, rest sourced from reference TRBV30 and TRBJ1-2, is SQTIHQWPATLVQPVGSPLSLECTVEGTSNPNLYWYRQAAGRGLQLLFYSVGIGQISSEVPQNLSASRPQDRQFILSSKKLLLSDSGFYLCAWRDTGGGHYGYTFGSGTRLTVV.

Only one count was recorded for this clone. The genes are TRBV25-1 and TRBJ1-5; no reliable D call. Per the germline V gene, CDR1 is MGHDK and CDR2 is SYGVNS. The CDR3 sequence is 14 residues long. V was shortened by 1 base and J by 0 bases, with 4 bases between the two germline ends. CDR3: CASSESGSNQPQHF. CDR3 in DNA: TGTGCCAGCAGTGAATCAGGTAGCAATCAGCCCCAGCATTTT.

This chain's CDR3 is CASSPGLAVNNEQFF. For the CDR3, the DNA is TGCGCCAGCAGCCCGGGACTAGCGGTAAACAATGAGCAGTTCTTC. The chain recombines TRBV5-1 with TRBJ2-1; 11 bases map to TRBD2. This CDR3 region has 15 residues. The V gene's germline CDR1 is SGHRS and CDR2 YFSETQ. V lost 4 bases and J lost 5; bases outside the gene matches: 5.

This clone was seen a handful of times. The chain links TRBV2 to TRBJ2-7; D is uncertain. This CDR3 is 12 amino acids long. CDR1 and CDR2 from the germline V gene are SNHLY and FYNNEI. Trimming stripped 7 bases from V and 2 bases from J, with 9 bases between. The CDR3 here is CASKQSPYEQYF. The CDR3 region has the DNA TGTGCCAGCAAACAGAGCCCCTACGAGCAGTACTTC.

This clone turned up a few times. The chain uses TRBV5-1 and TRBJ1-6, with 12 bases that match TRBD1. Per germline, CDR1 SGHRS and CDR2 YFSETQ. V was pared by 7 bases and J by 8 bases, with 1 base of the junction left unmatched. This CDR3 has 13 residues. The CDR3 here is CASGTGGDSPLHF. In DNA form, the CDR3 reads TGCGCCAGCGGGACAGGGGGCGATTCACCCCTCCACTTT. The entire variable domain, with the rest obtained from reference TRBV5-1 and TRBJ1-6, is as follows: KAGVTQTPRYLIKTRGQQVTLSCSPISGHRSVSWYQQTPGQGLQFLFEYFSETQRNKGNFPGRFSGRQFSNSRSEMNVSTLELGDSALYLCASGTGGDSPLHFGNGTRLTVT.

This chain connects TRBV7-7 to TRBJ2-7, with TRBD1 matching 12 bases. Germline CDR1 reads SSHAT; CDR2 reads FNYEAQ (reference sequence). The V gene end was trimmed by 5 bases and the J gene end by 6 bases; junction bases not matched to a gene: 8. The CDR3 sequence is 15 residues long. The CDR3 sequence: CASSAGGQGAGEQYF. CDR3 nucleotide sequence: TGTGCCAGCAGCGCAGGGGGACAGGGGGCAGGCGAGCAGTACTTC.

The chain joins TRBV3-1 (or the pseudogene TRBV3-2) to TRBJ1-4, with no clear D. The CDR3 consists of 12 residues. V gave up 2 bases and J gave up 5 bases, with 3 bases separating them. Germline CDR1 reads LGHDT; CDR2 reads YNNKEL (reference sequence). As DNA, the CDR3 is TGTGCCAGCAGCCAACGGAATGAAAAACTGTTTTTT. This sequence encodes CASSQRNEKLFF.

As DNA, the CDR3 is TGTGCCAGCAGGGCCTCCGGGACAGGGTATGGCTACACCTTC. This translates into CASRASGTGYGYTF. V usage is TRBV6-5 and J usage is TRBJ1-2; 9 bases are shared with TRBD1. With V trimmed by 6 bases and J by 5 bases, 7 bases remained unmatched. CDR1 is MNHEY and CDR2 is SVGAGI in the germline V gene. The CDR3 is 14 residues long.

The chain links TRBV21-1 to TRBJ2-7; the table's D call, TRBD1, has no DNA check behind it. TRBV21-1 is recorded as a pseudogene. The CDR3 contains 14 residues. The CDR3 region is CASSKSRQPTEQYF. CDR3 DNA sequence: TGTGCCAGCAGCAAATCAAGACAGCCTACGGAGCAGTACTTC.

In regard to this clone: One junction end does not reproduce the germline sequence, and a read error may be involved. The chain carries TRBV20-1 and TRBJ2-1; 7 bases are shared with TRBD1. The CDR3 spans 9 residues. Germline V gives CDR1 DFQATT, CDR2 SNEGSKA (reference sequence). Here the CDR3 reads CSASRQGVF. In nucleotides, the CDR3 is TGCAGTGCTAGTCGACAGGGCGTCTTC.

The chain is built from TRBV5-1 and TRBJ1-4, with TRBD1 matching over 7 bases. The CDR3 loop spans 14 amino acids. CDR1 is SGHRS, CDR2 YFSETQ, per germline. Trimming took 6 bases from V and 8 from J; bases not matched to a gene: 10. This CDR3 is CASTNTGDGEKLFF. CDR3 coding DNA: TGCGCCAGCACTAATACAGGGGATGGGGAAAAACTGTTTTTT.

The V call is TRBV7-9, the J call TRBJ1-1; 9 nucleotides align to TRBD1. Germline V gene lookup returns CDR1 SEHNR and CDR2 FQNEAQ (reference sequence). V gave up 3 bases and J gave up 6 bases; unmatched junction bases: 2. CDR3 size: 13 residues. CDR3 sequence: CASSLGQGPEAFF. The CDR3 region has the DNA TGTGCCAGCAGCTTGGGACAGGGCCCTGAAGCTTTCTTT.

This clone was counted a few times. CDR3 sequence (DNA): TGCGCCAGCAGCCAAGGTGGAGGACCCGGCCGGGATGAGCAGTTCTTC. This gives the protein CASSQGGGPGRDEQFF. The chain has TRBV4-1 and TRBJ2-1, with D tentatively TRBD2 (5 bases). In germline, CDR1 is MGHRA, CDR2 YSYEKL. The CDR3 is 16 amino acids. Trimming pared 1 base from V and 8 bases from J, leaving 18 bases between.

The rearrangement joins TRBV27 to TRBJ1-1, with D perhaps matching TRBD1 (5 bases). In germline, CDR1 is MNHEY, CDR2 SMNVEV (reference sequence). The V end lost 3 bases, the J end lost 6 bases, and 26 bases lay between the germline ends. This CDR3 comprises 18 residues. The CDR3 loop reads CASSFGRLWAGKNPEAFF. The DNA for the CDR3 is TGTGCCAGCAGTTTTGGGCGCCTCTGGGCAGGGAAGAATCCTGAAGCTTTCTTT.

J is TRBJ1-1 and V is TRBV25-1; D uncertain. V shed 4 bases and J shed 0 bases, with 6 bases lying between them. This CDR3 comprises 13 residues. From germline, CDR1 is MGHDK and CDR2 SYGVNS. The DNA of the CDR3 is TGTGCCAGCAGTGGAGGGCTGAACACTGAAGCTTTCTTT. This gives the protein CASSGGLNTEAFF.